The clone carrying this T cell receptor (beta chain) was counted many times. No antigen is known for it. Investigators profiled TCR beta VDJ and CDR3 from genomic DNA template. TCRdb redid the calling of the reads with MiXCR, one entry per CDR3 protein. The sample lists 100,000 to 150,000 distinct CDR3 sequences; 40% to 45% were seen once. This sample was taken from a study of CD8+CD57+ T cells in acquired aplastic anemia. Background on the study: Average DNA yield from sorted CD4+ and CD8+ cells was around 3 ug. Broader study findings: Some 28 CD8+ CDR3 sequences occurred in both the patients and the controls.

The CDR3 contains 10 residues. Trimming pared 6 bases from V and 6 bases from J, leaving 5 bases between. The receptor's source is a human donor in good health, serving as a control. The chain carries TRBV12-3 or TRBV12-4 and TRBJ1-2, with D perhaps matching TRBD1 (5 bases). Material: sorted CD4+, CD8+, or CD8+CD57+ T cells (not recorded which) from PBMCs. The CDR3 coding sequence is TGTGCCAGCAGCAGGGATGGCTACACCTTC. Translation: CASSRDGYTF.